This record concerns one T cell receptor (beta chain) sequence. The CDR3 is made up of 16 amino acids. The germline V and J ends were trimmed by 5 bases and 5 bases, with 22 bases remaining between them. Germline V gene data show CDR1 as MNHEY and CDR2 as SMNVEV (reference sequence). This record belongs to a study of shared clonotypes between healthy human individuals. The repertoire was sequenced with immunoSEQ multiplex PCR; TCRdb's copy has only in-frame clones and lacks some. The top ten clones hold roughly 16% of a sample with about 320,000 clones, around nine tenths of them seen once. Sequenced material: memory CD8+ T cells sorted from blood. Described subset: CD45RO+ cells pooled with CCR7-negative TemRA cells. The clonotype originates from a man aged 18-30 years in good health. V gene TRBV27 combines with J gene TRBJ2-7; D remains unclear. The CDR3, as DNA: TGTGCCAGCAGTCCGATTCAGATTTATCGCGACCACGAGCAGTACTTC. This gives the protein CASSPIQIYRDHEQYF.